This T cell receptor beta chain stems from a study of blood T cell repertoires in COVID-19. Assay used: immunoSEQ multiplex PCR; TCRdb lists only in-frame clones, some missing. The sample consists of approximately 38,000 clones, just under 85% of them appearing once. The CDR3 covers 17 residues. V was clipped by 3 bases and J by 7 bases; unmatched bases: 15. Germline CDR1 MDHEN, CDR2 SYDVKM. Sample: peripheral blood. This TCR was sampled from a human donor with acute or convalescent COVID-19. The donor label of this sample is uncertain. The rearrangement uses TRBV28 and TRBJ1-1; 9 bases match TRBD1. CDR3 nucleotide sequence: TGTGCCAGCAGTTTTCCGGGACAGGGATTTGTTAGCGTTGAAGCTTTCTTT. Translated, it gives CASSFPGQGFVSVEAFF.